The count of the clone carrying this T cell receptor (beta chain) is one. Antigen specificity is unknown. The data stem from a study of cytomegalovirus exposure and HLA in healthy donors. Study-wide background: Around 85 million unique TCRs from HLA-typed donors were held in an early data release. Study outcomes and limitations: Sequencing had likely introduced a cluster of highly shared sequence variants as an artifact.

Vbeta (60) and Jbeta (13) primers were used in the PCR. Authors' processing steps: Later analysis identified some 88 million unique TCR beta chains, approximately 11 million shared. Libraries were prepared by immunoSEQ multiplex PCR; TCRdb keeps only in-frame clonotypes and omits some of them. The DNA gave D and trimming, while V, J and clone size come from that table. Seen here are approximately 88,000 clones, 65% to 85% observed once, and the top ten hold 2% to 2.5%. The material sequenced was PBMCs. The sequence was collected from a man younger than 35 in good health and CMV-seronegative.

The CDR3 region has the DNA TGTGCCAGCAGTCTCCATGGGAATAGCGGGTCGAACACCGGGGAGCTGTTTTTT. Protein product: CASSLHGNSGSNTGELFF. The rearrangement joins TRBV27 to TRBJ2-2; 7 bases are shared with TRBD2. The V gene's germline CDR1 is MNHEY and CDR2 SMNVEV (reference sequence). The CDR3 extends over 18 amino acids. V lost 5 bases to trimming and J lost 0 bases; unmatched junction nucleotides: 12.